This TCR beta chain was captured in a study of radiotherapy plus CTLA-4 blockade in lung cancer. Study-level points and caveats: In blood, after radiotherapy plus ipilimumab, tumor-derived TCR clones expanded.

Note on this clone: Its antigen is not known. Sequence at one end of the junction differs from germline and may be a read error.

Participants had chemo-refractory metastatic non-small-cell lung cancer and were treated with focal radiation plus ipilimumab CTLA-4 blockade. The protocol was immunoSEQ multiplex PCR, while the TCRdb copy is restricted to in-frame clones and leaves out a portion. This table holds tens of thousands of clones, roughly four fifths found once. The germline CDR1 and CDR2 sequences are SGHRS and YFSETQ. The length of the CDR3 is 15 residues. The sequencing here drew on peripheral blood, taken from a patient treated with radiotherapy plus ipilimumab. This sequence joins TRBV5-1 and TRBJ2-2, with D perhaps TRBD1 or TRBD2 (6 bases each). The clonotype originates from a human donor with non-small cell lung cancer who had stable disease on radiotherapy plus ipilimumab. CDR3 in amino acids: CASSLTTGLPGGLFF. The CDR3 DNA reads TGCGCCAGCAGCTTGACCACAGGGTTGCCCGGGGGGCTGTTTTTT.